The T cell receptor (beta chain) described here comes from a study of blood T cell repertoires in COVID-19. Germline V CDR1 and CDR2: LGHNA, YSLEER. The CDR3 is made up of 16 amino acids. V lost 3 bases to trimming and J lost 12 bases; unmatched junction nucleotides: 14. Profiled with immunoSEQ multiplex PCR; TCRdb holds only in-frame clones, not every one. The sample records fewer than 80,000 clones, 87% being singletons. The specimen sequenced was peripheral blood. The TCR comes from a man aged 25 to 40 with acute or convalescent COVID-19. The chain recombines TRBV4-3 with TRBJ2-1; 10 bases match TRBD2. The CDR3 reads CASSHFGIAGGQAQFF. CDR3 bases: TGCGCCAGCAGCCACTTTGGGATAGCGGGAGGTCAGGCGCAGTTCTTC.